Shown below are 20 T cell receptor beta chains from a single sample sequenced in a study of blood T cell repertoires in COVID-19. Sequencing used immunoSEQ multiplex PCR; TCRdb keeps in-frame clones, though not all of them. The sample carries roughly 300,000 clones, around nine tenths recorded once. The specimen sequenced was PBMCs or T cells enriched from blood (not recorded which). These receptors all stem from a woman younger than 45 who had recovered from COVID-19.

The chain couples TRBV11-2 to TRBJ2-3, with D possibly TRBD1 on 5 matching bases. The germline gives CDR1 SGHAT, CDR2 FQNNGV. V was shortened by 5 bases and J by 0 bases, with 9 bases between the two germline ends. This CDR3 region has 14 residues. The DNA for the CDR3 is TGTGCCAGCAGCCTCAGACAGAGCACAGATACGCAGTATTTT. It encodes CASSLRQSTDTQYF. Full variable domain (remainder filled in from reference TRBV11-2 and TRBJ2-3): EAGVAQSPRYKIIEKRQSVAFWCNPISGHATLYWYQQILGQGPKLLIQFQNNGVVDDSQLPKDRFSAERLKGVDSTLKIQPAKLEDSAVYLCASSLRQSTDTQYFGPGTRLTVL.

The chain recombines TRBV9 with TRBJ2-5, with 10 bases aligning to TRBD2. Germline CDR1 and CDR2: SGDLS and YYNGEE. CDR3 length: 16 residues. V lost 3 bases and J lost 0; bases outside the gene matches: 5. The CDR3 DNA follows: TGTGCCAGCAGCGCCGGGACTAGCGCACACCAAGAGACCCAGTACTTC. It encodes CASSAGTSAHQETQYF.

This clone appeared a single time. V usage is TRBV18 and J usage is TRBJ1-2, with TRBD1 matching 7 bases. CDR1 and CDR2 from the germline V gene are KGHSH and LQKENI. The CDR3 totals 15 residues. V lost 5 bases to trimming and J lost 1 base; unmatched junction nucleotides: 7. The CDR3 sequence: CASSKGQLNNYGYTF. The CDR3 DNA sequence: TGTGCCAGCTCAAAGGGACAGCTAAATAACTATGGCTACACCTTC.

The CDR3 coding sequence is TGCGCCAGCAGCCAAGACAGGGCCACTAATGAAAAACTGTTTTTT. Translation: CASSQDRATNEKLFF. The genes are TRBV4-3 and TRBJ1-4, with D possibly TRBD1 on 5 matching bases. The length of the CDR3 is 15 residues. V was shortened by 0 bases and J by 2 bases, with 7 bases between the two germline ends. Germline V lookup: CDR1 LGHNA, CDR2 YSLEER.

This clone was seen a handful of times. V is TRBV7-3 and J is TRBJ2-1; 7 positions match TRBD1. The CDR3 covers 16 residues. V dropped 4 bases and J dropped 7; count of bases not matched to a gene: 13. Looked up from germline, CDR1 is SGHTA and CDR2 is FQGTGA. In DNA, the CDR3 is TGTGCCAGCAGCTGGAGCGAAGTACAGGGGCGGAATGAGCAGTTCTTC. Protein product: CASSWSEVQGRNEQFF.

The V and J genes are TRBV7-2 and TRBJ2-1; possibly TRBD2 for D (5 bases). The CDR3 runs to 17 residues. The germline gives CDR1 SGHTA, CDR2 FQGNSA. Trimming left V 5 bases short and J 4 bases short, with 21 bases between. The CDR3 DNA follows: TGTGCCAGCAGCCCTACTGAAGGACTGCCCTTGTACAATGAGCAGTTCTTC. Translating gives CASSPTEGLPLYNEQFF.

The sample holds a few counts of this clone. CDR3 in amino acids: CASSSIRGGLDSPLHF. The DNA for the CDR3 is TGTGCCAGCAGTTCCATCAGGGGCGGACTCGATTCACCCCTCCACTTT. The chain couples TRBV6-2 or TRBV6-3 to TRBJ1-6; perhaps TRBD1 as D (6 bases). CDR1 is MNHEY and CDR2 is SVGEGT in the germline V gene. V was clipped by 4 bases and J by 8 bases, with 18 bases between them. The length of the CDR3 is 16 residues.

DNA for the CDR3: TGTGCCAGCATCGGCGGGGCGATAGACTATGGCTACACCTTC. Its protein is CASIGGAIDYGYTF. V is TRBV28 and J is TRBJ1-2; D is possibly TRBD1 (5 bases). CDR3 length: 14 residues. Deletions cut 7 bases from V and 3 bases from J, with 15 bases between. Germline CDR1 and CDR2: MDHEN and SYDVKM.

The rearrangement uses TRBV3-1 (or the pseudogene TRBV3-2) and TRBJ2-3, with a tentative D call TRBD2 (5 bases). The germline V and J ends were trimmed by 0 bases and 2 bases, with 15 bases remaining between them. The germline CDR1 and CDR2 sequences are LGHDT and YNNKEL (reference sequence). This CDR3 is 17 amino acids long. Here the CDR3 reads CASSQEIGLANTDTQYF. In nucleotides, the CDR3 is TGTGCCAGCAGCCAAGAGATCGGTCTAGCCAACACAGATACGCAGTATTTT.

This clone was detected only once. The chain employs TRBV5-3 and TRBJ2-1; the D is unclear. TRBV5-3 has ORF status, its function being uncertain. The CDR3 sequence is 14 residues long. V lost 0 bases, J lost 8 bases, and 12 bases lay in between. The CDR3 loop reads CARSLAGHEDEQFF. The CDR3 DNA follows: TGTGCCAGAAGCTTGGCGGGTCATGAGGATGAGCAGTTCTTC.

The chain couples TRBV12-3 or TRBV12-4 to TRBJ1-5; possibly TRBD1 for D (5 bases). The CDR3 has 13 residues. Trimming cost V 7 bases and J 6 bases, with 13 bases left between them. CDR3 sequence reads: CASNQGFSQPQHF. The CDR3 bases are TGTGCCAGCAATCAGGGTTTCAGTCAGCCCCAGCATTTT.

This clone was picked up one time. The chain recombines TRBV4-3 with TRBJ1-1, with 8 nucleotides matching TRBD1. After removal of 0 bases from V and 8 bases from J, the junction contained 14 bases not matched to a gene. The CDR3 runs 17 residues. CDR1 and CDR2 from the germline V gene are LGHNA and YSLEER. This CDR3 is CASSQDGRLTDRAEAFF. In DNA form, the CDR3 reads TGCGCCAGCAGCCAAGATGGGCGGCTTACGGACAGGGCCGAAGCTTTCTTT.

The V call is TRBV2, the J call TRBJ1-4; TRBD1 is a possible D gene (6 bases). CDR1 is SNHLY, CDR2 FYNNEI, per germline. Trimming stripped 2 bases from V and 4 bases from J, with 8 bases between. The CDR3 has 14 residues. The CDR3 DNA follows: TGTGCCAGCAGTGAACAACAGGGTAATGAAAAACTGTTTTTT. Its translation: CASSEQQGNEKLFF.

The CDR3 DNA follows: TGCAGTGCCCGAGGGACAGATACGCAGTATTTT. Its translation is CSARGTDTQYF. J is TRBJ2-3 and V is TRBV20-1, with D possibly TRBD2 on 5 matching bases. CDR1 and CDR2 (germline): DFQATT, SNEGSKA (reference sequence). Trimming took off 6 bases at V and 3 bases at J, with 7 bases between the two ends. This CDR3 comprises 11 residues.

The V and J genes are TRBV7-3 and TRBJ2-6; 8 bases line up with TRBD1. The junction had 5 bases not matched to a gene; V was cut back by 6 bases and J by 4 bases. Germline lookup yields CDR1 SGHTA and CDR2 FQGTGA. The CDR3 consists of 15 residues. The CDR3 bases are TGTGCCAGCAGTCAGACAGGGGCCGGGGCCAACGTCCTGACTTTC. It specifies CASSQTGAGANVLTF.

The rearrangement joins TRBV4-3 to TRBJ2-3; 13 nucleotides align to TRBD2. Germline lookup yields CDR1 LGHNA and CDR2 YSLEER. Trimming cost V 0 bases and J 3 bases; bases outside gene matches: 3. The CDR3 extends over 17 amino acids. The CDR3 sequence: CASSQEGLAGSTDTQYF. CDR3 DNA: TGCGCCAGCAGCCAAGAGGGACTAGCGGGAAGTACAGATACGCAGTATTTT.

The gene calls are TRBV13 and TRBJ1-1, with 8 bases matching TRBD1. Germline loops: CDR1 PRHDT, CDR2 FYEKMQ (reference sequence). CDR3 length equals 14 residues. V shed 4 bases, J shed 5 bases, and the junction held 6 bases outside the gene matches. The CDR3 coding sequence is TGTGCCAGCAGCTATCGACAGGGGAGTACTGAAGCTTTCTTT. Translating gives CASSYRQGSTEAFF. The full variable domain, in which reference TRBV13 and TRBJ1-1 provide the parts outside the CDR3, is AAGVIQSPRHLIKEKRETATLKCYPIPRHDTVYWYQQGPGQDPQFLISFYEKMQSDKGSIPDRFSAQQFSDYHSELNMSSLELGDSALYFCASSYRQGSTEAFFGQGTRLTVV.

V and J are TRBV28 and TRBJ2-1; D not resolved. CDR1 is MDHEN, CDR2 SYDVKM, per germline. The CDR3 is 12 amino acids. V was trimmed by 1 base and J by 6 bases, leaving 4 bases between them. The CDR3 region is CASSLLINEQFF. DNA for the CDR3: TGTGCCAGCAGTTTATTAATCAATGAGCAGTTCTTC.

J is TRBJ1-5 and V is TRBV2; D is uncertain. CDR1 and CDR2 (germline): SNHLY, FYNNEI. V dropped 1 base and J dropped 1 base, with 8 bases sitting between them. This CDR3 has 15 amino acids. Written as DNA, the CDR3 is TGTGCCAGCAGTGAAGGCGGTGGGAGCAATCAGCCCCAGCATTTT. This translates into CASSEGGGSNQPQHF. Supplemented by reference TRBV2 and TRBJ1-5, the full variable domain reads EPEVTQTPSHQVTQMGQEVILRCVPISNHLYFYWYRQILGQKVEFLVSFYNNEISEKSEIFDDQFSVERPDGSNFTLKIRSTKLEDSAMYFCASSEGGGSNQPQHFGDGTRLSIL.

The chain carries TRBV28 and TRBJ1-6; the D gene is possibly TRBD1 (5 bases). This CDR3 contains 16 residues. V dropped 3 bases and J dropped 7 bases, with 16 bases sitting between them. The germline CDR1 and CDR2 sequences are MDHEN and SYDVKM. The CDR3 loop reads CASSLWGTRENSPLHF. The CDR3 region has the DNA TGTGCCAGCAGTTTGTGGGGGACTAGGGAAAATTCACCCCTCCACTTT.